This TCR beta chain was sequenced for a study of T cells in Graves' hyperthyroidism and ophthalmopathy. Study-wide points: In the blood, most expanded thyroid clonotypes above 0.001 appeared as well. In validation, the model predicted ophthalmopathy. These predictions came a median about 6.5 months before onset.

Notes on this clonotype: The target antigen is unknown.

RNA transcripts gave rise to amplified TCR beta CDR3 regions. With the HTBI primer set, the TCR CDR3 went through a first round of RT-PCR. MiXCR was run by TCRdb on the multiplex PCR reads, yielding one entry per CDR3 protein. This sample carries more than 500,000 distinct CDR3 sequences, about 45% of them seen once, and the ten largest clones take around 20%. Exclusions: uncontrolled infection, other autoimmune disease, pregnancy, lactation. Clinical symptoms, serum thyroxine and TRAb, thyroid ultrasound and orbital computed tomography together formed the diagnostic basis. Germline assignment: CDR1 SGHAT and CDR2 FQDESV (reference sequence). Trimming took 7 bases from V and 0 from J, leaving 10 bases between them. The CDR3 spans 14 residues.

The sequence derives from an adult woman with Graves' disease, either hyperthyroidism or ophthalmopathy (not recorded which). The specimen was peripheral blood or thyroid tissue (not recorded which). The chain uses TRBV11-1 and TRBJ1-3, with unresolved D. The CDR3 loop reads CASTQWDSGNTIYF. CDR3 bases: TGTGCCAGCACCCAGTGGGACTCTGGAAACACCATATATTTT.